This TCR beta chain originates from a study of cytomegalovirus exposure and HLA in healthy donors. V lost 5 bases to trimming and J lost 6 bases; unmatched junction nucleotides: 3. The CDR3 covers 13 residues. CDR1 is LNHDA and CDR2 is SQIVND in the germline V gene (reference sequence). Study conclusions and caveats: A later analysis linked a missense variant in DCLRE1C to the trimming of TCR beta V and J genes. Later analysis revealed greater clonal expansion in HLA-associated TCR beta chains than in equally common others.

A multiplex PCR was run with 60 Vbeta primers and 13 Jbeta primers. In the original analysis: Per a later analysis, the number of unique TCR beta chains was about 78 million, of which roughly 10 million were shared. Data came from immunoSEQ multiplex PCR; TCRdb stores just in-frame clones and leaves some out. V and J calls plus clone size are reproduced from that table; the DNA served to infer D and trimming. The sample has more than 80,000 clones; under 85% are singletons. In its sample, this clone was seen a few times. The target antigen is unknown. The clonotype was recovered from a woman in her 40s in good health and CMV-seropositive. The sample comprised PBMCs. V usage is TRBV19 and J usage is TRBJ2-2; 7 bases are shared with TRBD2. CDR3 sequence reads: CASSSTSAGELFF. CDR3 bases: TGTGCCAGTAGTTCAACTAGCGCCGGGGAGCTGTTTTTT. Full variable domain (missing parts from reference TRBV19 and TRBJ2-2): DGGITQSPKYLFRKEGQNVTLSCEQNLNHDAMYWYRQDPGQGLRLIYYSQIVNDFQKGDIAEGYSVSREKKESFPLTVTSAQKNPTAFYLCASSSTSAGELFFGEGSRLTVL.